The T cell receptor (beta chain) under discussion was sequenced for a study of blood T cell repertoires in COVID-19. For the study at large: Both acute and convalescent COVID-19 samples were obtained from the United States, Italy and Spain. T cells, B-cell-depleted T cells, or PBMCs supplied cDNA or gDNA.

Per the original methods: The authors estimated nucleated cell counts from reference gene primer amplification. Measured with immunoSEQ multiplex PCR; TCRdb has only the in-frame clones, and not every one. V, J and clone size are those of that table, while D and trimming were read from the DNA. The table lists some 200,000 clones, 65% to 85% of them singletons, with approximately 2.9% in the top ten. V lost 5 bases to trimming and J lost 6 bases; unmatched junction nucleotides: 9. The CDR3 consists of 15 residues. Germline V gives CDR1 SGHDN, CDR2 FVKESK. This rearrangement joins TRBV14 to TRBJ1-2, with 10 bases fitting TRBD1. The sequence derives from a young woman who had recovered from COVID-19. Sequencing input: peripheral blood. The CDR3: CASSFTGTGVNGYTF. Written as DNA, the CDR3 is TGTGCCAGCAGCTTTACCGGGACAGGGGTGAATGGCTACACCTTC.